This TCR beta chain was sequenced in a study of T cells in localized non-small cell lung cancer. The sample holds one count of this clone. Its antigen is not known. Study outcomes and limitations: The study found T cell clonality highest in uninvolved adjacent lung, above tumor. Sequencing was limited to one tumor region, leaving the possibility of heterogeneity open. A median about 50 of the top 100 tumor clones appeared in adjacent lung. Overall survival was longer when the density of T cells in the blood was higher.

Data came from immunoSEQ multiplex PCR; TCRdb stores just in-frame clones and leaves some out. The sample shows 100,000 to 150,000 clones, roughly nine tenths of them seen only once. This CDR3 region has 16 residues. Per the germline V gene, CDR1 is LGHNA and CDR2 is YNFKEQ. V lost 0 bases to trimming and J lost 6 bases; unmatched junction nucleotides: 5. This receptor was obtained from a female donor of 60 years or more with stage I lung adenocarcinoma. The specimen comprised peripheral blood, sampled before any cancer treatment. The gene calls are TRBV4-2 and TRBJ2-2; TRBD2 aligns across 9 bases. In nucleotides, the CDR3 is TGTGCCAGCAGCCAAGAGAAGGCGGGAGGGTCCGGGGAGCTGTTTTTT. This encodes CASSQEKAGGSGELFF.